A selection of T cell receptor beta chains follows, all from one sample in a study of blood T cell repertoires in COVID-19. Repertoires were generated with immunoSEQ multiplex PCR, while TCRdb's copy carries only in-frame clones and drops some. Here the sample spans roughly 100,000 clones, about four fifths being singletons. Sequenced: peripheral blood. These receptor sequences come from a woman aged 60-75 years with acute or convalescent COVID-19. CDR3s include the opening cysteine and the closing phenylalanine or tryptophan. The D gene is left open where the match is weak. A row's size may be missing; if present it is once, few, many or a size class.

j_call: TRBJ1-3; v_call: TRBV6-6; d_call: TRBD1; cdr3_length: 17; clone_size: NA; cdr3_nt: TGTGCCAGCAGTCCTCGGACAGGGGGTTTGTCTGGAAACACCATATATTTT; cdr3_aa: CASSPRTGGLSGNTIYF
j_call: TRBJ2-7; v_call: TRBV7-9; d_call: NA; cdr3_length: 16; clone_size: few; cdr3_nt: TGTGCCAGCAGCTTATCGCGCGGGACGGAACTCTACGAGCAGTACTTC; cdr3_aa: CASSLSRGTELYEQYF
j_call: TRBJ1-2; v_call: TRBV7-2; d_call: NA; cdr3_length: 14; clone_size: few; cdr3_nt: TGTGCCAGCAGCTTTGGCAGGGAAAACTATGGCTACACCTTC; cdr3_aa: CASSFGRENYGYTF
j_call: TRBJ2-1; v_call: TRBV3-1/TRBV3-2; d_call: NA; cdr3_length: 13; clone_size: NA; cdr3_nt: TGTGCCAGCAGTGGGGAGGCTTACAATGAGCAGTTCTTC; cdr3_aa: CASSGEAYNEQFF
j_call: TRBJ2-5; v_call: TRBV5-1; d_call: TRBD2; cdr3_length: 15; clone_size: NA; cdr3_nt: TGCGCCAGCAGCTTGGCGGGGAGGGCTAGTCAGACCCAGTACTTC; cdr3_aa: CASSLAGRASQTQYF
j_call: TRBJ2-1; v_call: TRBV5-4; d_call: NA; cdr3_length: 12; clone_size: once; cdr3_nt: TGTGCCAGCAGCTTGGGGAGCCGTGAGCAGTTCTTC; cdr3_aa: CASSLGSREQFF
j_call: TRBJ1-5; v_call: TRBV20-1; d_call: TRBD1; cdr3_length: 20; clone_size: once; cdr3_nt: TGCAGTGCTAGTGCCAAGGCGGGCAGGGGGCGCGAGTATAGCAATCAGCCCCAGCATTTT; cdr3_aa: CSASAKAGRGREYSNQPQHF
j_call: TRBJ2-7; v_call: TRBV7-2; d_call: NA; cdr3_length: 14; clone_size: NA; cdr3_nt: TGTGCCAGCAGCGTACAACCGGGACTCTACGAGCAGTACTTC; cdr3_aa: CASSVQPGLYEQYF
j_call: TRBJ2-3; v_call: TRBV10-3; d_call: TRBD2; cdr3_length: 15; clone_size: NA; cdr3_nt: TGTGCCAGTACTGTAGCGGGAGGGACCACAGATACGCAGTATTTT; cdr3_aa: CASTVAGGTTDTQYF
j_call: TRBJ1-6; v_call: TRBV11-2; d_call: TRBD1; cdr3_length: 15; clone_size: NA; cdr3_nt: TGTGCCAGCAGCTTAGACGGACAGGGAAATTCACCCCTCCACTTT; cdr3_aa: CASSLDGQGNSPLHF
j_call: TRBJ2-5; v_call: TRBV28; d_call: NA; cdr3_length: 17; clone_size: NA; cdr3_nt: TGTGCCAGCACCGCCTTTGGCCCGGGGAAGGACCAAGAGACCCAGTACTTC; cdr3_aa: CASTAFGPGKDQETQYF
j_call: TRBJ2-3; v_call: TRBV28; d_call: NA; cdr3_length: 11; clone_size: NA; cdr3_nt: TGTGCCAGCACCCTACTTGATACGCAGTATTTT; cdr3_aa: CASTLLDTQYF
j_call: TRBJ1-3; v_call: TRBV18; d_call: NA; cdr3_length: 13; clone_size: NA; cdr3_nt: TGTGCCAGCTCAGAGGGTGCTGGAAACACCATATATTTT; cdr3_aa: CASSEGAGNTIYF
j_call: TRBJ2-1; v_call: TRBV2; d_call: TRBD2; cdr3_length: 17; clone_size: NA; cdr3_nt: TGTGCCAGCAGTACTCCGGGACTAGCGGGAGGATTAAATGAGCAGTTCTTC; cdr3_aa: CASSTPGLAGGLNEQFF
j_call: TRBJ2-2; v_call: TRBV29-1; d_call: NA; cdr3_length: 12; clone_size: few; cdr3_nt: TGCAGCGGTATAGCGAACACCGGGGAGCTGTTTTTT; cdr3_aa: CSGIANTGELFF
j_call: TRBJ2-7; v_call: TRBV7-7; d_call: NA; cdr3_length: 13; clone_size: NA; cdr3_nt: TGTGCCAGCAGCTTAACAGGCATGGACGAGCAGTACTTC; cdr3_aa: CASSLTGMDEQYF
j_call: TRBJ1-2; v_call: TRBV27; d_call: TRBD1; cdr3_length: 18; clone_size: NA; cdr3_nt: TGTGCCAGCAGTTCGTCAGGGGACAGCGCATACCTCCGCTATGGCTACACCTTC; cdr3_aa: CASSSSGDSAYLRYGYTF
j_call: TRBJ2-3; v_call: TRBV18; d_call: TRBD2; cdr3_length: 16; clone_size: NA; cdr3_nt: TGTGCCAGCTCACCACCCTCTCGGGAGGGCCTAGATACGCAGTATTTT; cdr3_aa: CASSPPSREGLDTQYF
j_call: TRBJ1-2; v_call: TRBV5-4; d_call: NA; cdr3_length: 14; clone_size: NA; cdr3_nt: TGTGCCAGCAGCCCCAGGGGAGAGAACTATGGCTACACCTTC; cdr3_aa: CASSPRGENYGYTF